These T cell receptor beta chains were read from a single sample in a study of blood T cell repertoires in COVID-19. Some clones are missing from TCRdb's copy, which holds only in-frame ones; the method was immunoSEQ multiplex PCR. The sample includes roughly 420,000 clones, approximately 90% of them seen just once. Input material: PBMCs or T cells enriched from blood (not recorded which). These receptors were collected from a woman aged 25 to 39 with acute COVID-19. Both conserved end residues are part of each CDR3. The D gene is left open where the match is weak. Size tells how often a clone was seen (once, few, many) or the class of an expanded clone, and some rows leave it out.

j_call	v_call	d_call	clone_size	cdr3_aa	cdr3_nt
TRBJ1-6	TRBV4-1	-	-	CASSLLGTRDNSPLHF	TGCGCCAGCAGCCTCTTGGGGACAAGAGATAATTCACCCCTCCACTTT
TRBJ1-3	TRBV6-6	-	-	CASSPEGGESLFYSGTAGNTIYF	TGTGCCAGCAGTCCAGAAGGAGGAGAAAGCCTCTTCTACTCCGGCACCGCTGGAAACACCATATATTTT
TRBJ2-1	TRBV5-1	TRBD2	-	CASSLFTSGGTHNEQFF	TGCGCCAGCAGCTTATTCACTAGCGGGGGGACTCACAATGAGCAGTTCTTC
TRBJ2-3	TRBV10-1	-	-	CASNPGGTDTQYF	TGCGCCAGCAATCCGGGGGGCACAGATACGCAGTATTTT
TRBJ2-3	TRBV9	-	once	CASSKTGSQDTQYF	TGTGCCAGCAGCAAGACCGGGTCACAAGATACGCAGTATTTT
TRBJ2-3	TRBV29-1	TRBD1	-	CSVGQGTGTDTQYF	TGCAGCGTGGGACAGGGAACCGGCACAGATACGCAGTATTTT
TRBJ2-3	TRBV5-1	TRBD1	-	CASSLRTGDTQYF	TGCGCCAGCAGCCTCCGGACAGGGGATACGCAGTATTTT
TRBJ2-2	TRBV28	-	few	CASSSHGELFF	TGTGCCAGCAGTTCCCACGGGGAGCTGTTTTTT
TRBJ1-3	TRBV27	-	-	CASSSGQRYSGNTIYF	TGTGCCAGCAGTTCAGGACAGCGCTACTCTGGAAACACCATATATTTT
TRBJ1-2	TRBV9	-	once	CASSVVQGRGYTF	TGTGCCAGCAGCGTAGTCCAGGGTCGCGGCTACACCTTC
TRBJ2-7	TRBV9	-	-	CASSPQGVTYEQYF	TGTGCCAGCAGTCCGCAGGGTGTCACCTACGAGCAGTACTTC
TRBJ1-2	TRBV19	-	-	CASSMGQGRGYTF	TGTGCCAGTAGTATGGGGCAGGGAAGAGGCTACACCTTC
TRBJ2-1	TRBV24-1	TRBD1	-	CATSPTGQGFNEQFF	TGTGCCACCAGCCCTACGGGACAGGGGTTCAATGAGCAGTTCTTC
TRBJ1-1	TRBV10-2	-	once	CASSEQFGDFFFF	TGCGCCAGCAGTGAGCAATTCGGGGATTTCTTTTTCTTT
TRBJ2-5	TRBV5-1	-	-	CASTLDTAGQETQYF	TGCGCCAGCACCCTGGATACAGCCGGCCAAGAGACCCAGTACTTC
TRBJ1-3	TRBV18	-	-	CASSQGLQSSGNTIYF	TGTGCCAGCTCACAGGGACTTCAGAGCTCTGGAAACACCATATATTTT
TRBJ2-1	TRBV3-1/TRBV3-2	-	-	CASSPLAGRNEQFF	TGTGCCAGCAGTCCCCTAGCCGGCCGGAATGAGCAGTTCTTC
TRBJ1-1	TRBV7-2	-	-	CASSLVHRAPSEAFF	TGTGCCAGCAGCTTAGTACACAGGGCCCCTTCCGAAGCTTTCTTT
TRBJ2-1	TRBV5-6	TRBD2	-	CASSLVLADYNEQFF	TGTGCCAGCAGCTTGGTGCTAGCGGATTACAATGAGCAGTTCTTC
TRBJ2-1	TRBV7-2	TRBD2	-	CASSSRDYVYNEQFF	TGTGCCAGCAGCTCCCGGGACTATGTTTACAATGAGCAGTTCTTC
TRBJ2-1	TRBV5-1	TRBD2	-	CASSPPGGNYNEQFF	TGCGCCAGCAGCCCCCCGGGGGGGAACTACAATGAGCAGTTCTTC
TRBJ1-4	TRBV27	TRBD1	once	CASSPGQGSTNEKLFF	TGTGCCAGCAGCCCGGGACAGGGGTCAACTAATGAAAAACTGTTTTTT
TRBJ2-3	TRBV27	TRBD2	few	CASMRDYLADTQYF	TGTGCCAGCATGAGGGACTATTTGGCAGATACGCAGTATTTT
TRBJ2-7	TRBV28	TRBD1	-	CASSPSKPGTAVNEQYF	TGTGCCAGCAGCCCCTCCAAACCCGGGACAGCAGTTAACGAGCAGTACTTC
TRBJ2-7	TRBV7-9	TRBD1	-	CASSIAPGTGSSYEQYF	TGTGCCAGCAGCATTGCCCCCGGGACAGGGAGCTCCTACGAGCAGTACTTC
TRBJ1-4	TRBV6-2/TRBV6-3	TRBD1	-	CASSKGGAGEKLFF	TGTGCCAGCAGTAAAGGGGGCGCGGGAGAAAAACTGTTTTTT
TRBJ1-2	TRBV2	-	-	CASSEDREYGYTF	TGTGCCAGCAGTGAAGACAGGGAATATGGCTACACCTTC
TRBJ2-2	TRBV7-8	TRBD1	-	CASSNPTGQGYTGELFF	TGTGCCAGCAGTAACCCTACGGGACAGGGCTACACCGGGGAGCTGTTTTTT
TRBJ2-5	TRBV29-1	-	-	CSGRQQETQYF	TGCAGCGGGAGACAGCAAGAGACCCAGTACTTC
TRBJ2-7	TRBV27	TRBD1	-	CASSRGQGFEQYF	TGTGCCAGCAGTAGGGGACAGGGATTCGAGCAGTACTTC
TRBJ1-2	TRBV10-3	-	-	CAIGGGYGYTF	TGTGCCATAGGCGGAGGCTATGGCTACACCTTC
TRBJ2-3	TRBV10-2	TRBD2	-	CASSGRASGGKPQSTQYF	TGCGCCAGCAGTGGAAGGGCTAGCGGGGGGAAACCACAGAGTACGCAGTATTTT
TRBJ2-2	TRBV7-8	TRBD2	-	CASSPFSGGTTGELFF	TGTGCCAGCAGCCCCTTTAGCGGGGGTACGACCGGGGAGCTGTTTTTT
TRBJ2-7	TRBV5-5	TRBD1	-	CASSLPLTGIYEQYF	TGTGCCAGCAGCTTGCCCTTGACAGGGATCTACGAGCAGTACTTC
TRBJ1-1	TRBV5-1	-	-	CASRNTGTNTEAFF	TGCGCCAGCCGCAACACAGGGACAAACACTGAAGCTTTCTTT
TRBJ1-4	TRBV30	-	-	CAWSAGTAGEKLFF	TGTGCCTGGAGCGCAGGGACTGCCGGTGAAAAACTGTTTTTT
TRBJ2-5	TRBV27	-	-	CASSPDRVGQFGETQYF	TGTGCCAGCAGCCCCGATAGGGTGGGACAATTTGGAGAGACCCAGTACTTC
TRBJ1-1	TRBV5-1	-	-	CATRQLPNTEAFF	TGCGCCACCAGACAACTACCGAACACTGAAGCTTTCTTT
TRBJ2-4	TRBV24-1	-	-	CATSDPGRNIQYF	TGTGCCACCAGTGACCCAGGGCGAAACATTCAGTACTTC
TRBJ1-2	TRBV27	TRBD1	once	CASSQTDRPNYGYTF	TGTGCCAGCAGCCAAACGGACAGGCCAAACTATGGCTACACCTTC
TRBJ1-3	TRBV3-1/TRBV3-2	-	-	CASSPWGEAIYF	TGTGCCAGCAGCCCATGGGGCGAGGCCATATATTTT
TRBJ2-1	TRBV7-3	-	-	CASSLTSISESGGFYNEQFF	TGTGCCAGCAGCTTAACTTCCATTAGTGAGTCAGGGGGGTTCTACAATGAGCAGTTCTTC
TRBJ2-1	TRBV5-1	TRBD2	-	CASSFRTLVAGAEQFF	TGCGCCAGCAGCTTCCGCACCCTCGTAGCGGGGGCGGAGCAGTTCTTC
TRBJ2-1	TRBV7-2	TRBD2	-	CASSLALAGGPNEQFF	TGTGCCAGCAGCTTAGCGCTCGCGGGGGGACCCAATGAGCAGTTCTTC
TRBJ1-2	TRBV10-3	-	-	CAISPGADRPSYGYTF	TGTGCCATCAGTCCGGGAGCAGACAGACCGTCTTATGGCTACACCTTC
TRBJ2-5	TRBV2	-	-	CASSEARWQGETQYF	TGTGCCAGCAGTGAAGCACGGTGGCAGGGAGAGACCCAGTACTTC
TRBJ1-6	TRBV3-1/TRBV3-2	-	-	CASSQVWGDNSPLHF	TGTGCCAGCAGCCAAGTATGGGGGGATAATTCACCCCTCCACTTT
TRBJ1-1	TRBV30	-	once	CAWSSSHRNTEAFF	TGTGCCTGGAGTTCCTCGCACAGGAACACTGAAGCTTTCTTT
TRBJ1-1	TRBV25-1	-	-	CASSEYRGTEAFF	TGTGCCAGCAGTGAATATCGGGGCACTGAAGCTTTCTTT
TRBJ2-2	TRBV10-3	-	-	CAISEGTGANTGELFF	TGTGCCATCAGTGAAGGGACTGGGGCTAACACCGGGGAGCTGTTTTTT
TRBJ2-2	TRBV9	-	-	CASSVYGGGTGELFF	TGTGCCAGCAGCGTTTATGGGGGCGGGACCGGGGAGCTGTTTTTT
TRBJ1-5	TRBV27	-	-	CASSFGDQPQHF	TGTGCCAGCAGTTTCGGAGATCAGCCCCAGCATTTT
TRBJ1-2	TRBV6-1	TRBD1	-	CASRDLQGSFGYTF	TGTGCCAGCAGGGATTTACAGGGGAGCTTTGGCTACACCTTC
TRBJ1-2	TRBV27	-	-	CASSLWSYGYTF	TGTGCCAGCAGTTTATGGAGCTATGGCTACACCTTC
TRBJ1-2	TRBV5-5	TRBD1	-	CASSRDRAEGYTF	TGTGCCAGCAGCCGGGACAGGGCTGAGGGCTACACCTTC
TRBJ2-2	TRBV24-1	TRBD1	-	CATSERAGGSTGELFF	TGTGCCACCAGTGAACGGGCAGGGGGCAGCACCGGGGAGCTGTTTTTT
TRBJ2-3	TRBV30	-	-	CASQLSRVPTDTQYF	TGTGCCTCGCAATTGAGCAGGGTTCCCACAGATACGCAGTATTTT
TRBJ2-7	TRBV5-1	TRBD1	few	CASSYGGTGTYEQYF	TGCGCCAGCAGTTACGGGGGGACAGGGACCTACGAGCAGTACTTC